Following are 11 T cell receptor beta chains from one sample sequenced in a study of control samples from healthy donors and cancer patients. TCRdb keeps only in-frame clones here, not all; method: immunoSEQ multiplex PCR. This table has roughly 50,000 clones, 85% to 95% appearing once. Sequenced input: blood. All receptors come from a man under 40 in good health.

The rearrangement uses TRBV6-5 and TRBJ1-4; 7 bases are shared with TRBD1. Germline CDR1 and CDR2: MNHEY and SVGAGI. This CDR3 is built from 15 residues. With 6 bases clipped from V and 7 bases from J, the junction kept 11 bases outside the gene matches. CDR3 protein: CASSPQTGFLEKLFF. The DNA of the CDR3 is TGTGCCAGCAGCCCCCAGACAGGGTTCCTTGAAAAACTGTTTTTT.

V gene TRBV27 combines with J gene TRBJ1-2; a weak D match, TRBD1 (5 bases). The CDR3 runs to 15 residues. Trimming cost V 6 bases and J 2 bases, with 16 bases left between them. Germline CDR1 and CDR2: MNHEY and SMNVEV (reference sequence). CDR3 region: CASRRAGSGNYGYTF. The CDR3 coding sequence is TGTGCCAGCAGGAGAGCAGGGTCGGGGAACTATGGCTACACCTTC.

This rearrangement joins TRBV24-1 to TRBJ2-5; TRBD1 agrees at 8 bases. There are 15 residues in the CDR3. Germline loops: CDR1 KGHDR, CDR2 SFDVKD. J gave up 5 bases and V 1 base, and 5 bases lay outside the gene matches. CDR3 DNA sequence: TGTGCCACCAGTGATTTCCAGGGGGCTGGGGAGACCCAGTACTTC. This sequence encodes CATSDFQGAGETQYF.

The chain links TRBV29-1 to TRBJ1-1, with 8 bases that match TRBD1. CDR1 and CDR2 from the germline V gene are SQVTM and ANQGSEA. J lost 8 bases, V lost 7 bases, and 9 bases had no gene match. The CDR3 has 12 residues. The CDR3 loop reads CSATGQGVEAFF. In nucleotides, the CDR3 is TGCAGCGCCACAGGACAGGGAGTAGAAGCTTTCTTT.

The genes are TRBV5-1 and TRBJ1-1; TRBD1 agrees at 7 bases. There are 15 residues in the CDR3. Germline trimming cut 4 bases from V and 4 bases from J; bases unmatched to any gene: 10. Germline V gene sequence: CDR1 SGHRS, CDR2 YFSETQ. The CDR3 reads CASSPTGVGVTEAFF. The DNA for the CDR3 is TGCGCCAGCAGCCCCACAGGGGTAGGGGTCACTGAAGCTTTCTTT.

This CDR3 reads CASSQDVPNTEAFF. Written as DNA, the CDR3 is TGTGCCAGCAGCCAGGACGTACCGAACACTGAAGCTTTCTTT. The rearrangement joins TRBV7-2 to TRBJ1-1; D is unresolved. The CDR3 spans 14 residues. V lost 5 bases and J 1 base, leaving 11 bases between the germline ends. Looked up from germline, CDR1 is SGHTA and CDR2 is FQGNSA.

The chain uses TRBV15 and TRBJ1-5; no clear D gene. From germline, CDR1 is LNHNV and CDR2 YYDKDF (reference sequence). The ends were cut back, 1 base at V and 2 bases at J, with 6 bases in the middle. The CDR3 loop spans 14 amino acids. The CDR3 DNA sequence: TGTGCCACCAGCAGAGGTCAGCGCAATCAGCCCCAGCATTTT. This gives the protein CATSRGQRNQPQHF.

This chain connects TRBV30 to TRBJ2-3; unclear D gene. Deletions cut 2 bases from V and 0 bases from J, with 12 bases between. This CDR3 is built from 15 residues. The germline gives CDR1 GTSNPN, CDR2 SVGIG (reference sequence). The CDR3 bases are TGTGCCTGGAGTAGGAACAGCCCTAGCACAGATACGCAGTATTTT. Translation: CAWSRNSPSTDTQYF.

V usage is TRBV19 and J usage is TRBJ1-5; D perhaps matches TRBD1 (5 bases). This CDR3 contains 17 residues. CDR1 LNHDA and CDR2 SQIVND come from the germline V gene (reference sequence). Trimming removed 2 bases from V and 5 bases from J, with 19 bases in between. CDR3 bases: TGTGCCAGTAGTATAAAGCAGGGCCTCCTTGTCGATCAGCCCCAGCATTTT. Amino acids: CASSIKQGLLVDQPQHF.

The chain links TRBV29-1 to TRBJ2-7; a possible D gene is TRBD1 (6 bases). CDR3 length: 13 residues. The ends were cut back, 4 bases at V and 3 bases at J, with 13 bases in the middle. Germline V gene sequence: CDR1 SQVTM, CDR2 ANQGSEA. CDR3 coding DNA: TGCAGCGTTGCACGGCAGGGGTTCTACGAGCAGTACTTC. The encoded protein is CSVARQGFYEQYF.

Here the CDR3 reads CASSSGQNYGYTF. CDR3 bases: TGTGCCAGCAGCTCTGGACAGAACTATGGCTACACCTTC. The V call is TRBV7-2, the J call TRBJ1-2; weak D call: TRBD1 (6 bases). CDR1 and CDR2 from the germline V gene are SGHTA and FQGNSA. The V end was cut by 4 bases, the J end by 2 bases, with 8 bases between. The CDR3 has 13 residues.